This TCR beta chain came from a study of tumor-infiltrating lymphocytes in localized non-small cell lung cancer. Study-wide findings and caveats: Not all patients were TCR sequenced, owing to tissue quantity. Recurrence-free survival showed no association with tumor T-cell fraction.

Trimming removed 0 bases from V and 5 bases from J, with 35 bases in between. CDR1 and CDR2 (germline): LGHNA, YSLEER. The CDR3 is 22 residues long. With respect to this clone: Antigen: not known.

Profiling relied on immunoSEQ multiplex PCR, and the TCRdb table lists in-frame clones only, not all of them. This sample has approximately 17,000 clones, with 65% to 80% found just once. The chain employs TRBV4-3 and TRBJ2-7; D might be TRBD1 (8 bases). The sequenced sample was lung tumor tissue. The TCR sequence derives from a human donor with non-small cell lung cancer. The CDR3 region is CASSQDILRWGGDRPSTDEQYF. The CDR3 region has the DNA TGCGCCAGCAGCCAAGATATTCTACGGTGGGGGGGGGACAGGCCCTCCACCGACGAGCAGTACTTC.